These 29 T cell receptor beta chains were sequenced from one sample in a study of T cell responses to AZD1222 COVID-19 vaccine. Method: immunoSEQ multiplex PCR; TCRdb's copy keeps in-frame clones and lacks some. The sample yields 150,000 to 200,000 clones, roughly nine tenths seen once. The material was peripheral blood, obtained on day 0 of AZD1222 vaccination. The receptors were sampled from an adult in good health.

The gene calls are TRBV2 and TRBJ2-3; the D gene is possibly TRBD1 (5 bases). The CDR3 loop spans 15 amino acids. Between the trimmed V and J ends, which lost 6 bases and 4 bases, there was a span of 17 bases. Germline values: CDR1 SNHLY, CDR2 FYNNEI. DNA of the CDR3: TGTGCCAGCAGCAGGGTTATCACTTCTGCAGATACGCAGTATTTT. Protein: CASSRVITSADTQYF.

The CDR3 DNA sequence: TGCGCCAGCAGCTTGCGCCCTAGCGGGAGTCACGAGCAGTACTTC. Translating it yields CASSLRPSGSHEQYF. The chain is built from TRBV5-1 and TRBJ2-7; 10 nucleotides match TRBD2. With 1 base clipped from V and 5 bases from J, the junction kept 6 bases outside the gene matches. The CDR3 is 15 amino acids. Germline CDR1 and CDR2: SGHRS and YFSETQ.

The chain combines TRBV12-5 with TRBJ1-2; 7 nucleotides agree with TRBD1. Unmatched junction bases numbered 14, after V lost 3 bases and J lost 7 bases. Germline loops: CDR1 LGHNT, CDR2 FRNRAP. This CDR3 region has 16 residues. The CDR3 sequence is CASGLPRQGLRGGYTF. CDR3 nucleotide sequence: TGTGCTAGTGGTTTACCCCGACAGGGATTAAGGGGTGGCTACACCTTC.

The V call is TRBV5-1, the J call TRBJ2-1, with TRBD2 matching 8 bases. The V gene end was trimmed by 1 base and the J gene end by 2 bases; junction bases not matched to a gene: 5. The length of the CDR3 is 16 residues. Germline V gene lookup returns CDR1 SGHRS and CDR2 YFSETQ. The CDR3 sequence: CASSLRSAGAYNEQFF. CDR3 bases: TGCGCCAGCAGCTTGAGGTCAGCGGGAGCCTACAATGAGCAGTTCTTC.

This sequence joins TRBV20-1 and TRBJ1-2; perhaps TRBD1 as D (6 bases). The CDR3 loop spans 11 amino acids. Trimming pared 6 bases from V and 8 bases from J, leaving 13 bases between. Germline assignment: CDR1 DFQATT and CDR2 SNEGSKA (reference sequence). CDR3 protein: CSATPGTGYTF. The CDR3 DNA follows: TGCAGTGCCACCCCGGGGACAGGCTACACCTTC.

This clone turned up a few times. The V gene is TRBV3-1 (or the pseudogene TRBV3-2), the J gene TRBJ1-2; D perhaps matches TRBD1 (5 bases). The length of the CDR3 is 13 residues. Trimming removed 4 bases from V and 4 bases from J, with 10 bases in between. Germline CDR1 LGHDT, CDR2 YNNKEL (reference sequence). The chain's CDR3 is CASSRTRAYGYTF. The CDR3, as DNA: TGTGCCAGCAGCCGGACAAGGGCCTATGGCTACACCTTC.

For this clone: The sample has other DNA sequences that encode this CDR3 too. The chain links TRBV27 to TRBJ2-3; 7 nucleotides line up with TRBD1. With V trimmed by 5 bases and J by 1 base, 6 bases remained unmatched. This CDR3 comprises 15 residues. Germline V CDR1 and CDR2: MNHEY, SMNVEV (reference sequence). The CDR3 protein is CASSGRQGRTDTQYF. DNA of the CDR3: TGTGCCAGCAGTGGCCGACAGGGACGCACAGATACGCAGTATTTT.

The chain's CDR3 is CASSKVVEVTGPPTRAEQYF. Here the CDR3 DNA reads TGTGCCAGCAGCAAAGTAGTAGAAGTAACCGGACCGCCCACTCGAGCGGAGCAGTACTTC. The chain recombines TRBV21-1 with TRBJ2-7. TRBV21-1 is a recognized pseudogene. CDR3 length: 20 amino acids.

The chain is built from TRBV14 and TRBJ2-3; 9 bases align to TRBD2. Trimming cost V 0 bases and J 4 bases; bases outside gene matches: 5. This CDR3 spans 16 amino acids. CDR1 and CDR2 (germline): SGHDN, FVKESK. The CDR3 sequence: CASSQDIGGRADTQYF. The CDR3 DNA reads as TGTGCCAGCAGCCAAGATATAGGCGGGAGGGCAGATACGCAGTATTTT.

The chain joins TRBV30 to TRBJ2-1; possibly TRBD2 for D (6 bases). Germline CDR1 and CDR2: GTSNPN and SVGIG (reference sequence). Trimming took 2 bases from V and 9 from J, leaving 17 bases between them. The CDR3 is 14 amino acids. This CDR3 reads CAWSKTRGRGEQFF. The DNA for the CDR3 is TGTGCCTGGAGTAAGACTAGAGGGCGTGGTGAGCAGTTCTTC.

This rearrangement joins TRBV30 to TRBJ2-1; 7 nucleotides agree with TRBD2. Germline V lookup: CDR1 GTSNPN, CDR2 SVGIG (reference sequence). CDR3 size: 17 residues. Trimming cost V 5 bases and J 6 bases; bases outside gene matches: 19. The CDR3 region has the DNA TGTGCCTGGGCAAAACGGGGCATGTGGGAGGGCCGCAATGAGCAGTTCTTC. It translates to CAWAKRGMWEGRNEQFF.

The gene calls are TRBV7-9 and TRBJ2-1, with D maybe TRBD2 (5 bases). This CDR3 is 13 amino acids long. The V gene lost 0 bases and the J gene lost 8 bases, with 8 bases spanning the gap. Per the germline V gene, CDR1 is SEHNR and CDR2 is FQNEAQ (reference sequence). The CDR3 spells CASSLALRDEQFF. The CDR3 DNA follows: TGTGCCAGCAGCTTAGCGTTGCGGGATGAGCAGTTCTTC.

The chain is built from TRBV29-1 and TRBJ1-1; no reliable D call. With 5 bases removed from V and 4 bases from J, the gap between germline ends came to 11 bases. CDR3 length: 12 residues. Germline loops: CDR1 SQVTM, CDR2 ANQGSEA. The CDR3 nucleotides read TGCAGCGTTCCGGTCGAAGGCACTGAAGCTTTCTTT. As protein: CSVPVEGTEAFF.

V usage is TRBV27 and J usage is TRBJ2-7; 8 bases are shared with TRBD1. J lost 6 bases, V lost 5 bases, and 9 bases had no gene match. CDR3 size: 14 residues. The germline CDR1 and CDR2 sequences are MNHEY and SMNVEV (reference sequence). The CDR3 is CASSPFRGTGEQYF. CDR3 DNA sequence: TGTGCCAGCAGTCCCTTCCGGGGGACAGGCGAGCAGTACTTC.

CDR3 sequence: CASSLQTETEAFF. DNA for the CDR3: TGTGCCAGCAGTCTGCAAACGGAAACTGAAGCTTTCTTT. V usage is TRBV2 and J usage is TRBJ1-1; unclear D gene. The V gene's germline CDR1 is SNHLY and CDR2 FYNNEI. The CDR3 loop spans 13 amino acids. Trimming pared 5 bases from V and 5 bases from J, leaving 12 bases between. The whole variable domain, filled in from reference TRBV2 and TRBJ1-1, reads EPEVTQTPSHQVTQMGQEVILRCVPISNHLYFYWYRQILGQKVEFLVSFYNNEISEKSEIFDDQFSVERPDGSNFTLKIRSTKLEDSAMYFCASSLQTETEAFFGQGTRLTVV.

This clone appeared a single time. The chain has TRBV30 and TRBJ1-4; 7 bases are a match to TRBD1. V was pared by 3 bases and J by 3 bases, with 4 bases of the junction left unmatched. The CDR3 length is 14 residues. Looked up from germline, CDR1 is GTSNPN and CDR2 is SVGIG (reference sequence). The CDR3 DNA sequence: TGTGCCTGGAGGGTCGACAGGGCTAATGAAAAACTGTTTTTT. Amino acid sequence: CAWRVDRANEKLFF.

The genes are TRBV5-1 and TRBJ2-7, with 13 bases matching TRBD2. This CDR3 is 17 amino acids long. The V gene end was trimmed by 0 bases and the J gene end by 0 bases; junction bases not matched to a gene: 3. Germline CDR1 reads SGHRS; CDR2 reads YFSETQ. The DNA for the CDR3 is TGCGCCAGCAGCTTGGGGGGACTAGCGGGGCGCTCCTACGAGCAGTACTTC. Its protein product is CASSLGGLAGRSYEQYF. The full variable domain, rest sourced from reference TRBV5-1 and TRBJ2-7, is KAGVTQTPRYLIKTRGQQVTLSCSPISGHRSVSWYQQTPGQGLQFLFEYFSETQRNKGNFPGRFSGRQFSNSRSEMNVSTLELGDSALYLCASSLGGLAGRSYEQYFGPGTRLTVT.

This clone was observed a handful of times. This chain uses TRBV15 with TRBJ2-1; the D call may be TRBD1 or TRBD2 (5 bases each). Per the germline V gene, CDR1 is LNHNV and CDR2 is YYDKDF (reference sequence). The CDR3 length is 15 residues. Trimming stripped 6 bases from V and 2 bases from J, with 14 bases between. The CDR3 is CATSYPGRAYNEQFF. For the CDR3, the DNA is TGTGCCACCAGTTACCCGGGACGCGCCTACAATGAGCAGTTCTTC.

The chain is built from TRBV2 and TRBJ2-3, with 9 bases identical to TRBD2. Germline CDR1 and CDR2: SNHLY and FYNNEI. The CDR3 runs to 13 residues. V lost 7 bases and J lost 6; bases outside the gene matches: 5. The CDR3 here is CASIRLAEDTQYF. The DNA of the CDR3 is TGTGCCAGCATAAGACTAGCGGAGGATACGCAGTATTTT.

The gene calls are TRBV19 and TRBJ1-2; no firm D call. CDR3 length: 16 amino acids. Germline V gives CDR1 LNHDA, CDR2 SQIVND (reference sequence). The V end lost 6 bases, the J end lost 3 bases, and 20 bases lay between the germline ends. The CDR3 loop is CASSPPQRVTYYGYTF. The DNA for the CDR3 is TGTGCCAGTAGCCCACCGCAGAGGGTAACCTACTATGGCTACACCTTC.

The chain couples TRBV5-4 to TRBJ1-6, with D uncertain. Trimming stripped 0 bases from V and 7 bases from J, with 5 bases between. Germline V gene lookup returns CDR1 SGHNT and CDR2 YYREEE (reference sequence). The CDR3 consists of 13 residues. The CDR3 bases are TGTGCCAGCAGCTTGGAACAAAATTCACCCCTCCACTTT. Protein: CASSLEQNSPLHF.

CDR3 region: CASSSWTLEKLFF. CDR3 DNA sequence: TGTGCCAGCAGTTCTTGGACACTTGAAAAACTGTTTTTT. The chain joins TRBV25-1 to TRBJ1-4; TRBD1 might be the D (5 bases). Looked up from germline, CDR1 is MGHDK and CDR2 is SYGVNS. CDR3 size: 13 residues. Trimming stripped 5 bases from V and 7 bases from J, with 11 bases between.

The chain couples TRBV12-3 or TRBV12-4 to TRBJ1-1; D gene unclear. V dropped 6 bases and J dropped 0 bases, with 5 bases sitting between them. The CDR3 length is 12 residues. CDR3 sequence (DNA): TGTGCCAGCAGGCAAGTGAACACTGAAGCTTTCTTT. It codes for CASRQVNTEAFF.

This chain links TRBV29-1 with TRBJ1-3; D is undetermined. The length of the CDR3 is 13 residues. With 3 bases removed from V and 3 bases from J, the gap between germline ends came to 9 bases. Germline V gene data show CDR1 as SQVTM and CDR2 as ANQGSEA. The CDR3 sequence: CSVEIGSGNTIYF. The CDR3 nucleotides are TGCAGCGTTGAGATTGGGAGTGGAAACACCATATATTTT.

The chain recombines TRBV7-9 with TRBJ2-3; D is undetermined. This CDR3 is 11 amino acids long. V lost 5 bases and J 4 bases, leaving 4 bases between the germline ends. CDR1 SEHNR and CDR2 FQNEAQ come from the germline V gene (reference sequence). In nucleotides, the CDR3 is TGTGCCAGCAGCCGGTCAGATACGCAGTATTTT. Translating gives CASSRSDTQYF.

DNA of the CDR3: TGTGCCAGCAGTCCCGGGACAGGGGGTATGTACGAGCAGTACTTC. Translation gives CASSPGTGGMYEQYF. The chain uses TRBV6-5 and TRBJ2-7; TRBD1 aligns across 11 bases. Germline V gene data show CDR1 as MNHEY and CDR2 as SVGAGI. The V and J ends lost 5 bases and 4 bases, in that order; junction bases with no gene match: 7. The CDR3 is made up of 15 amino acids.

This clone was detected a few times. The CDR3 is CASSQQGARQPQHF. For the CDR3, the DNA is TGTGCCAGCAGCCAGCAGGGGGCACGTCAGCCCCAGCATTTT. The rearrangement joins TRBV3-1 (or the pseudogene TRBV3-2) to TRBJ1-5, with 8 bases aligning to TRBD1. Germline CDR1 reads LGHDT; CDR2 reads YNNKEL (reference sequence). The trim removed 3 bases at V and 6 bases at J, leaving 4 bases unmatched. The CDR3 extends over 14 amino acids.

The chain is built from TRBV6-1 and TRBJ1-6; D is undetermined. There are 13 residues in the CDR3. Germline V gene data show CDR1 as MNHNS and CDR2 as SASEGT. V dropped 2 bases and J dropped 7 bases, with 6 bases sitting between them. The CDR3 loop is CASSEYQNSPLHF. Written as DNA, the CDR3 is TGTGCCAGCAGTGAATATCAGAATTCACCCCTCCACTTT.

The chain's CDR3 is CASSPGVGTEAFF. As DNA, the CDR3 is TGTGCCAGCTCACCAGGGGTTGGCACTGAAGCTTTCTTT. The chain couples TRBV18 to TRBJ1-1; D ambiguous. Germline CDR1 KGHSH, CDR2 LQKENI. V was trimmed by 2 bases and J by 4 bases, leaving 8 bases between them. This CDR3 region has 13 residues.